The source of this TCR beta chain is a study of CD8 T cells in Susac syndrome. Trimming left V 5 bases short and J 11 bases short, with 27 bases between. This CDR3 region has 16 residues. RNA amounts of roughly 0.5 to 1 ug underwent reverse transcription with random hexamers. immunoSEQ multiplex PCR amplified TCR beta CDR3 across 54 Vbeta, 13 Jbeta. TCRdb analysed the immunoSEQ multiplex PCR reads with MiXCR anew, one entry per CDR3 protein. The table includes under 250,000 distinct CDR3 sequences, roughly 95% detected once. The study, taken as a whole, reports: It was acknowledged by the study that relatively few individuals were included in its TCR sequencing and HLA analysis.

To note about this clonotype: As yet, its antigen is unknown.

The authors carried out high-throughput sequencing of TCR beta. They applied it to CD8+ and CD4+ T cells obtained from blood. Negative isolation was applied to CD8+ and CD4+ T cells, and FACS enrichment was applied to TEMRA cells. This chain uses TRBV12-3 or TRBV12-4 with TRBJ1-1, with D tentatively TRBD1 (6 bases). The clonotype originates from a human donor with multiple sclerosis. Input material: CD4+ T cells from PBMCs. This CDR3 reads CASSLQQGLGPGGAFF. DNA for the CDR3: TGTGCCAGCAGTCTCCAACAGGGTTTGGGGCCTGGCGGGGCTTTCTTT.